This TCR beta chain was identified in a study of blood T cell repertoires in COVID-19. Study context: The samples span acute and convalescent COVID-19 from the United States, Italy and Spain. T cells, B-cell-depleted T cells, or PBMCs supplied cDNA or gDNA.

The V and J ends lost 6 bases and 2 bases, in that order; junction bases with no gene match: 6. Germline V gene lookup returns CDR1 SGHTA and CDR2 FQGNSA. This CDR3 is 14 amino acids long. As handled by the study authors: For nucleated cells, counts were estimated from reference gene primer amplification. TCRdb's copy holds only in-frame clones and misses some; the assay was immunoSEQ multiplex PCR. The D gene and trimming were derived from the DNA, and the V and J assignments and clone size from that table. The sample consists of about 670,000 clones, 90% of them appearing once. This TCR was sampled from a woman in her late teens or twenties with acute or convalescent COVID-19. The chain recombines TRBV7-2 with TRBJ1-2; 7 bases agree with TRBD1. The sequenced material came from peripheral blood. CDR3 in DNA: TGTGCCAGCAGGCCCGACAGGGTGAACTATGGCTACACCTTC. It codes for CASRPDRVNYGYTF. The whole variable domain, filled in from reference TRBV7-2 and TRBJ1-2, reads GAGVSQSPSNKVTEKGKDVELRCDPISGHTALYWYRQSLGQGLEFLIYFQGNSAPDKSGLPSDRFSAERTGGSVSTLTIQRTQQEDSAVYLCASRPDRVNYGYTFGSGTRLTVV.